This TCR beta chain was profiled in a study of blood T cell repertoires in COVID-19. TCRdb keeps only in-frame clones here, not all; method: immunoSEQ multiplex PCR. The table records 210,000 or so clones, 84% of them present only once. The V gene's germline CDR1 is SGHTA and CDR2 FQGNSA. With 1 base removed from V and 2 bases from J, the gap between germline ends came to 10 bases. There are 15 residues in the CDR3. Sequencing was carried out using peripheral blood. The sequence derives from a woman aged 80 or over with active or convalescent COVID-19. The chain uses TRBV7-2 and TRBJ2-3, with D perhaps TRBD2 (6 bases). The CDR3, as DNA: TGTGCCAGCAGCTTAGTGGGACTCCTCACAGATACGCAGTATTTT. Residues: CASSLVGLLTDTQYF.